These 17 T cell receptor beta chains were sequenced from one sample in a study of long-term antiretroviral therapy in people with HIV. Researchers report immunoSEQ v3.0 was run at survey level. Profiled with immunoSEQ multiplex PCR; TCRdb holds only in-frame clones, not every one. The sample comprises about 39,000 clones, 86% of which are singletons, and about 4% rests with the top ten. The specimen comprised unsorted PBMCs, sampled 1.2 years after starting antiretroviral therapy. All receptors come from a woman aged 45-60 years with HIV.

This clone has more than one count but fewer than ten. V is TRBV30 and J is TRBJ1-6; maybe TRBD1 (5 bases). The CDR3 sequence is 16 residues long. V dropped 0 bases and J dropped 0 bases, with 9 bases sitting between them. The germline gives CDR1 GTSNPN, CDR2 SVGIG (reference sequence). CDR3 sequence (DNA): TGTGCCTGGAGTGTCTCCACAGGCTCCTATAATTCACCCCTCCACTTT. This codes for CAWSVSTGSYNSPLHF.

The rearrangement joins TRBV29-1 to TRBJ1-2; possibly TRBD1 for D (5 bases). Germline V gene sequence: CDR1 SQVTM, CDR2 ANQGSEA. Trimming removed 3 bases from V and 4 bases from J, with 9 bases in between. The CDR3 loop spans 12 amino acids. The CDR3 DNA sequence: TGCAGCGTTGATATCCAGGGCTATGGCTACACCTTC. Amino acids: CSVDIQGYGYTF.

This clone was seen a single time. One junction end disagrees with the germline gene, perhaps due to a read error. The rearrangement uses TRBV10-3 and TRBJ1-1; the D is unclear. Germline lookup yields CDR1 ENHRY and CDR2 SYGVKD. This CDR3 region has 14 residues. This CDR3 reads CAITEDLLNTEAFF. The CDR3, as DNA: TGTGCCATCACTGAGGACCTACTGAACACTGAAGCTTTCTTT.

In its sample, this clone was seen once. CDR3 protein: CASSVGTGGDYGYTF. CDR3 bases: TGTGCCAGCAGCGTCGGGACAGGGGGCGACTATGGCTACACCTTC. The chain couples TRBV9 to TRBJ1-2, with 12 bases aligning to TRBD1. Germline CDR1 SGDLS, CDR2 YYNGEE. V gave up 2 bases and J gave up 3 bases; unmatched junction bases: 2. The CDR3 is 15 residues long.

This chain connects TRBV29-1 to TRBJ2-3; D remains unclear. V lost 4 bases to trimming and J lost 1 base, with 9 bases between them. The CDR3 totals 13 residues. CDR1 and CDR2 (germline): SQVTM, ANQGSEA. The CDR3 loop reads CSVGGLRTDTQYF. CDR3 in DNA: TGCAGCGTTGGGGGTCTTCGCACAGATACGCAGTATTTT.

This clone showed up just a few times. V usage is TRBV5-1 and J usage is TRBJ2-2, with 8 bases fitting TRBD1. CDR1 is SGHRS and CDR2 is YFSETQ in the germline V gene. The V and J ends lost 4 bases and 7 bases, in that order; junction bases with no gene match: 3. CDR3 length equals 13 residues. The CDR3 spells CASSIGQGGELFF. The CDR3 DNA sequence: TGCGCCAGCAGCATAGGACAGGGCGGGGAGCTGTTTTTT. The whole variable domain, filled in from reference TRBV5-1 and TRBJ2-2, reads KAGVTQTPRYLIKTRGQQVTLSCSPISGHRSVSWYQQTPGQGLQFLFEYFSETQRNKGNFPGRFSGRQFSNSRSEMNVSTLELGDSALYLCASSIGQGGELFFGEGSRLTVL.

The V call is TRBV4-1, the J call TRBJ2-7; 12 bases agree with TRBD2. This CDR3 has 15 residues. Per the germline V gene, CDR1 is MGHRA and CDR2 is YSYEKL. Trimming cost V 4 bases and J 3 bases; bases outside gene matches: 4. In nucleotides, the CDR3 is TGCGCCAGCAGCCTTGGACTAGCGGGGATCTACGAGCAGTACTTC. Encoded protein: CASSLGLAGIYEQYF.

The rearrangement links TRBV15 to TRBJ2-5, with 7 nucleotides matching TRBD1. With 1 base clipped from V and 2 bases from J, the junction kept 16 bases outside the gene matches. There are 19 residues in the CDR3. CDR1 and CDR2 from the germline V gene are LNHNV and YYDKDF (reference sequence). The CDR3 coding sequence is TGTGCCACCAGCAGAGGCACGACGACAGGGCTTATACGGCAAGAGACCCAGTACTTC. As protein: CATSRGTTTGLIRQETQYF.

Regarding this clone: Germline is not matched at one junction end, which may reflect a read error. This chain joins TRBV5-8 and TRBJ2-7, with 8 bases that match TRBD1. This CDR3 has 15 amino acids. Looked up from germline, CDR1 is SGHTS and CDR2 is YDEGEE. CDR3 DNA sequence: TGTGCCAGCAGTTTGGCCGGGACAGGCTCCGACGAGCAGTACTTC. Translation gives CASSLAGTGSDEQYF.

J is TRBJ2-3 and V is TRBV9, with 9 bases that match TRBD2. Germline V CDR1 and CDR2: SGDLS, YYNGEE. There are 15 residues in the CDR3. V dropped 7 bases and J dropped 2; count of bases not matched to a gene: 8. CDR3 coding DNA: TGTGCCAGCGGGCGGGGGGGCGCCTTCACAGATACGCAGTATTTT. This encodes CASGRGGAFTDTQYF. The full variable domain, in which reference TRBV9 and TRBJ2-3 provide the parts outside the CDR3, is DSGVTQTPKHLITATGQRVTLRCSPRSGDLSVYWYQQSLDQGLQFLIQYYNGEERAKGNILERFSAQQFPDLHSELNLSSLELGDSALYFCASGRGGAFTDTQYFGPGTRLTVL.

This clone was detected only once. In DNA form, the CDR3 reads TGTGCCAGCAGCACAGGACTACTGCCATACGAGCAGTACTTC. Its translation: CASSTGLLPYEQYF. V and J are TRBV7-2 and TRBJ2-7; TRBD2 might be the D (6 bases). CDR3 length: 14 amino acids. Germline V lookup: CDR1 SGHTA, CDR2 FQGNSA. V lost 5 bases and J 4 bases, leaving 15 bases between the germline ends.

V is TRBV9 and J is TRBJ1-2; tentative D call: TRBD1 (6 bases). Trimming removed 0 bases from V and 7 bases from J, with 16 bases in between. This CDR3 is 15 amino acids long. CDR1 SGDLS and CDR2 YYNGEE come from the germline V gene. CDR3: CASSVEGTGWFGYTF. The CDR3, as DNA: TGTGCCAGCAGCGTAGAAGGTACAGGGTGGTTTGGCTACACCTTC.

J is TRBJ2-5 and V is TRBV7-6; D gene ambiguous. From germline, CDR1 is SGHVS and CDR2 FNYEAQ. Deletions cut 5 bases from V and 8 bases from J, with 12 bases between. This CDR3 has 12 amino acids. The CDR3 DNA sequence: TGTGCCAGCAGCGCAAGTGGGTTAACCCAGTACTTC. Its translation: CASSASGLTQYF.

The chain uses TRBV15 and TRBJ1-1; the match to TRBD1 covers 8 bases. The CDR3 spans 13 residues. V gave up 5 bases and J gave up 4 bases; unmatched junction bases: 3. The germline CDR1 and CDR2 sequences are LNHNV and YYDKDF (reference sequence). CDR3 in DNA: TGTGCCACCAGCGACAGGGGAGGCACTGAAGCTTTCTTT. This gives the protein CATSDRGGTEAFF.

The chain combines TRBV15 with TRBJ2-3, with a possible D match to TRBD2 (5 bases). The CDR3 runs 16 residues. V lost 5 bases and J 1 base, leaving 16 bases between the germline ends. CDR1 and CDR2 from the germline V gene are LNHNV and YYDKDF (reference sequence). In DNA, the CDR3 is TGTGCCACCAGCGCTCGGCAGGTTAGCGGCACAGATACGCAGTATTTT. Residues: CATSARQVSGTDTQYF.

V usage is TRBV19 and J usage is TRBJ1-6; D is unresolved. Trimming took 5 bases from V and 0 from J, leaving 11 bases between them. The CDR3 covers 16 residues. Germline V gene sequence: CDR1 LNHDA, CDR2 SQIVND (reference sequence). DNA of the CDR3: TGTGCCAGTAGTCCCCCCCGACACTCCTATAATTCACCCCTCCACTTT. Its translation is CASSPPRHSYNSPLHF.

This chain joins TRBV15 and TRBJ1-2; D is unresolved. Deletions cut 0 bases from V and 8 bases from J, with 10 bases between. Germline-derived CDR1 and CDR2 are LNHNV and YYDKDF (reference sequence). This CDR3 contains 13 residues. The chain's CDR3 is CATSRDLAAGYTF. The DNA of the CDR3 is TGTGCCACCAGCAGAGATCTGGCAGCGGGCTACACCTTC. Full variable domain (outside the CDR3, taken from reference TRBV15 and TRBJ1-2): DAMVIQNPRYQVTQFGKPVTLSCSQTLNHNVMYWYQQKSSQAPKLLFHYYDKDFNNEADTPDNFQSRRPNTSFCFLDIRSPGLGDTAMYLCATSRDLAAGYTFGSGTRLTVV.